This T cell receptor beta chain was recovered during a study of cytomegalovirus exposure and HLA in healthy donors. PCR used 60 Vbeta primers and 13 Jbeta primers. TCRdb keeps only in-frame clones here, not all; method: immunoSEQ multiplex PCR. The table shows approximately 150,000 clones, with 80% to 85% occurring only once. The junction had 2 bases not matched to a gene; V was cut back by 5 bases and J by 3 bases. Germline CDR1 is SGHRS and CDR2 is YFSETQ. The CDR3 covers 13 residues. The clonotype comes from a man aged 45-60 years in good health and CMV-seropositive. Specimen: PBMCs. The V and J genes are TRBV5-1 and TRBJ1-5; 7 nucleotides align to TRBD1. The CDR3 DNA sequence: TGCGCCAGCAGGGACAGGCCCAATCAGCCCCAGCATTTT. Amino acids: CASRDRPNQPQHF.